This T cell receptor (beta chain) was captured by sequencing in a study of blood T cell repertoires in COVID-19. Study information: From the United States, Italy and Spain came samples of acute and convalescent COVID-19.

This CDR3 contains 17 residues. Looked up from germline, CDR1 is LGHNA and CDR2 is YNFKEQ. V lost 4 bases and J 1 base, leaving 17 bases between the germline ends. In the original processing: Estimated nucleated cell counts came from reference gene primer amplification. The method was immunoSEQ multiplex PCR; TCRdb's version includes in-frame clones alone and lacks a portion of them. The V and J calls and clone size come from that table; D and trimming were worked out from the DNA. The table lists about 250,000 clones, 84% of them singletons. The chain combines TRBV4-2 with TRBJ1-5; a weak D match, TRBD1 (5 bases). Sequenced material: peripheral blood. This sequence was found in a man in his fifties or sixties with acute or convalescent COVID-19. The CDR3 loop reads CASSLGQGILSNQPQHF. The CDR3 region has the DNA TGTGCCAGCAGCCTAGGTCAGGGAATTTTAAGCAATCAGCCCCAGCATTTT.